The rows below give T cell receptor beta chains drawn from one sample of a study of CD8+CD57+ T cells in acquired aplastic anemia. One entry per CDR3 protein results from TCRdb running MiXCR on the reads. There are a few hundred thousand distinct CDR3 sequences in the sample; around a third occur only once, and approximately 0.82% lies in the top ten. Sequencing was performed on sorted CD4+, CD8+, or CD8+CD57+ T cells (not recorded which) from PBMCs. Receptors originate from a human donor with aplastic anemia. CDR3s include the opening cysteine and the closing phenylalanine or tryptophan. D genes are given only for firm matches. Size values are once, few and many counts, or a class for expanded clones, and some rows have none.

j_call v_call d_call clone_size cdr3_nt cdr3_aa
TRBJ2-7 TRBV20-1 . . TGCAGTGCTAACGATGGCGACGAGCAGTACTTC CSANDGDEQYF
TRBJ1-6 TRBV16 . . TGTGCCAGCAGCCCCCCCGGGGGCCGCTATAATTCACCCCTCCACTTT CASSPPGGRYNSPLHF
TRBJ1-2 TRBV15 TRBD1 many TGTGCCACCAGCAGGGACACAGGGGGCGGCTATGGCTACACCTTC CATSRDTGGGYGYTF
TRBJ1-1 TRBV5-5 . . TGTGCCAGCAGCTTGGTGTCCAACATGAACACTGAAGCTTTCTTT CASSLVSNMNTEAFF
TRBJ2-7 TRBV4-1 . few TGCGCCAGCAGGAAGGGGTCGCTAGATCACTACGAGCAGTACTTC CASRKGSLDHYEQYF
TRBJ2-7 TRBV19 TRBD1 many TGTGCCAGTAGTGCCGGACAGGGACTCTCCTACGAGCAGTACTTC CASSAGQGLSYEQYF
TRBJ2-7 TRBV13 . few TGTGCCAGCAGCTCCCCGACAGTACCCCACGAGCAGTACTTC CASSSPTVPHEQYF
TRBJ1-5 TRBV20-1 . . TGCAGTGCCAGAATTCAGGGTTACGGCCAGCCCCAGCATTTT CSARIQGYGQPQHF
TRBJ2-7 TRBV10-3 . . TGTGCCAGCAAATACCGGCAAACTAATAACGAGCAGTACTTC CASKYRQTNNEQYF
TRBJ1-5 TRBV20-1 . . TGCAGTGCTAGTAAGTCCGATAGCAATCAGCCCCAGCATTTT CSASKSDSNQPQHF
TRBJ1-6 TRBV5-1 TRBD1 few TGCGCCAGCAGCATCGAGGGCGGGACAGGGAGATCACCCCTCCACTTT CASSIEGGTGRSPLHF
TRBJ1-1 TRBV12-5 . . TGTGCTAGTGGTTCGACAGAGAAAAACACTGAAGCTTTCTTT CASGSTEKNTEAFF
TRBJ1-3 TRBV5-1 . . TGCGCCAGCAGCTTGTGGCTGGGGGGAGCTGGAAACACCATATATTTT CASSLWLGGAGNTIYF
TRBJ2-7 TRBV20-1 TRBD1 many TGCAGTGCTAGGGGACAGGCAAACTACGAGCAGTACTTC CSARGQANYEQYF
TRBJ1-1 TRBV19 . many TGTGCGGCCAGTGGCCCCCGGCCTGAAGCTTTCTTT CAASGPRPEAFF
TRBJ2-7 TRBV14 . many TGTGCCAGCAGCCAAGTGCCAGGTACCTACGAGCAGTACTTC CASSQVPGTYEQYF
TRBJ1-1 TRBV10-3 . once TGTGCCATCAGTGATGCTCCAGGAATGAACACTGAAGCTTTCTTT CAISDAPGMNTEAFF
TRBJ1-4 TRBV2 . . TGTGCCAGCAGTTTCGGAACCCCTAGGGGTGAAAAACTGTTTTTT CASSFGTPRGEKLFF
TRBJ1-6 TRBV7-2 . . TGTGCCAGCAGCTTAGCGCTGAGCTCCTATAATTCACCCCTCCACTTT CASSLALSSYNSPLHF
TRBJ1-5 TRBV6-1 . . TGTGCCGGATCCTGGGACACTAATCAGCCCCAGCATTTT CAGSWDTNQPQHF